These T cell receptor beta chains were read from a single sample in a study of cytomegalovirus exposure and HLA in healthy donors. Assay used: immunoSEQ multiplex PCR; TCRdb lists only in-frame clones, some missing. Here the sample spans about 86,000 clones, 85% to 95% being singletons. The specimen was PBMCs. All receptors derive from a young man in good health and CMV-seronegative. Each CDR3 is given without its conserved first and last residue. Some rows mark clone size as missing; the rest say once, few, many or name a class of expanded clone.

ASGLVRQVSSYEQY | . | TRBJ2-7 | TRBV12-5
ASSQELNPTDTQY | once | TRBJ2-3 | TRBV14
ASSWTGDNQPQH | few | TRBJ1-5 | TRBV27
ASSLDPLDSLLYGYT | . | TRBJ1-2 | TRBV7-2
AWSPGLADEQY | . | TRBJ2-7 | TRBV30
ASSPPPGGETQY | . | TRBJ2-5 | TRBV18
ASTGTSESYEQY | . | TRBJ2-7 | TRBV5-4
ASSLSGTQETQY | . | TRBJ2-5 | TRBV5-6
ASSFSLEGLAGYEQY | . | TRBJ2-7 | TRBV27
ASSFLTGGTEAF | . | TRBJ1-1 | TRBV7-9
ASSIRDRGRNTEAF | . | TRBJ1-1 | TRBV5-6
ASSLVGTSGPWAYNEQF | . | TRBJ2-1 | TRBV5-4
ASSSLGLAGVLNEQF | . | TRBJ2-1 | TRBV19
ASSAGFYGYT | few | TRBJ1-2 | TRBV25-1
ASSPRTSGHYNEQF | . | TRBJ2-1 | TRBV18
ASSAGLRVWPYEQY | . | TRBJ2-7 | TRBV4-3
AWTNHPNQPQH | . | TRBJ1-5 | TRBV30
ASSPRSSGRDEQF | . | TRBJ2-1 | TRBV9
ASSWDRGREPQH | . | TRBJ1-5 | TRBV6-5
ASSSRLAFYYEQY | . | TRBJ2-7 | TRBV13
ASSLSATGGYEQY | . | TRBJ2-7 | TRBV27
ASSPGQAAYEQY | . | TRBJ2-7 | TRBV18
ASRRTGDSNYGYT | . | TRBJ1-2 | TRBV11-2
ASRSTLGQEPKNTEAF | . | TRBJ1-1 | TRBV27
ASSPDSRPYNEQF | . | TRBJ2-1 | TRBV5-6
ASSVVRENIQY | . | TRBJ2-4 | TRBV2
ASSSPAGTDTQY | . | TRBJ2-3 | TRBV2
ASSLEGTDTQY | . | TRBJ2-3 | TRBV11-2
ASTLQETQY | . | TRBJ2-5 | TRBV7-9
ASSRAGKDYGYT | . | TRBJ1-2 | TRBV7-9
ASSLYTDTQY | . | TRBJ2-3 | TRBV5-4
ASSQVSGDEKLF | . | TRBJ1-4 | TRBV4-1
ASTRISGGNQPQH | . | TRBJ1-5 | TRBV6-1
ASSGTSGTQETQY | . | TRBJ2-5 | TRBV5-4
ASKETSGRDTQY | . | TRBJ2-3 | TRBV19
ASSQGLRGETQY | . | TRBJ2-5 | TRBV7-6
ASIPGGRDTYEQY | . | TRBJ2-7 | TRBV6-1
ASSQEGGGARETQY | . | TRBJ2-5 | TRBV4-2
ASSSPGQPAF | . | TRBJ1-1 | TRBV6-5
ASSSRSTGGSYEQY | . | TRBJ2-7 | TRBV5-5
ASSQSTDTQY | . | TRBJ2-3 | TRBV11-2
ASSFGTSQIDEQF | . | TRBJ2-1 | TRBV28
ASSLSGAGGYT | . | TRBJ1-2 | TRBV28
ASSPAGTGNYGYT | . | TRBJ1-2 | TRBV18
ASSYGTGLYGYT | . | TRBJ1-2 | TRBV27
ASGQGAGSNEKLF | . | TRBJ1-4 | TRBV7-9
ASSFEAGGGYNEQF | . | TRBJ2-1 | TRBV5-4
ASGLGQGHTEAF | few | TRBJ1-1 | TRBV12-5
ASVGQGASEQF | . | TRBJ2-1 | TRBV2
ASSLDRGHYGYT | . | TRBJ1-2 | TRBV5-4
ASSPSGTGASYT | . | TRBJ1-2 | TRBV18
ASSTLTGSGSGNTIY | . | TRBJ1-3 | TRBV18
ASSLGQGDGYT | . | TRBJ1-2 | TRBV13
ASSHGTNTEAF | . | TRBJ1-1 | TRBV4-2
ASSLEQGPYEQY | . | TRBJ2-7 | TRBV5-1
ASSDVAQYRGADNEQF | . | TRBJ2-1 | TRBV6-1
ASSSPRHNEQF | . | TRBJ2-1 | TRBV11-2
ASSSKDRADNEQY | . | TRBJ2-7 | TRBV5-4
ASFAGTGSSPNYGYT | . | TRBJ1-2 | TRBV19
ASSLGLGRTWDTEAF | once | TRBJ1-1 | TRBV7-8